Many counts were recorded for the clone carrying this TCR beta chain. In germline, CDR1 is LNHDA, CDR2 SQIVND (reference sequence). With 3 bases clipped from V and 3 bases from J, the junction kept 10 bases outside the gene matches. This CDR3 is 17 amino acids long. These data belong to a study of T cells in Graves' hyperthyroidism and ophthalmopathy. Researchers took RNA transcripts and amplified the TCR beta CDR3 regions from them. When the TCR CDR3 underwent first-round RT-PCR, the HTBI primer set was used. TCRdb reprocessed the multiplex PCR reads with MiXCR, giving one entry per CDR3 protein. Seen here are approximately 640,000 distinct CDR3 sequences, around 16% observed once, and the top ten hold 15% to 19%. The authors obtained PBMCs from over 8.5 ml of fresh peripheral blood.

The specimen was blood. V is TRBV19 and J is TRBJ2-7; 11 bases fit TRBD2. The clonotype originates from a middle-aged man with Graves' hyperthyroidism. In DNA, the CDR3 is TGTGCCAGTAGTATCGCTCTAGCGGGAGGCAGCAACTACGAGCAGTACTTC. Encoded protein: CASSIALAGGSNYEQYF. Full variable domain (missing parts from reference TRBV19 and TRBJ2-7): DGGITQSPKYLFRKEGQNVTLSCEQNLNHDAMYWYRQDPGQGLRLIYYSQIVNDFQKGDIAEGYSVSREKKESFPLTVTSAQKNPTAFYLCASSIALAGGSNYEQYFGPGTRLTVT.